A single sample is the source of the 23 T cell receptor beta chains below, sequenced in a study of blood T cell repertoires in COVID-19. Some clones are missing from TCRdb's copy, which holds only in-frame ones; the method was immunoSEQ multiplex PCR. This sample yields roughly 180,000 clones, of which more than 80% are seen a single time; about 11% belongs to the top ten. The sequencing input was peripheral blood. The receptors were sampled from a woman aged 40-49 years with COVID-19, enrolled during active disease.

V is TRBV2 and J is TRBJ1-2, with 9 bases matching TRBD1. Per the germline V gene, CDR1 is SNHLY and CDR2 is FYNNEI. J was trimmed by 4 bases and V by 6 bases; bases with no gene match: 3. This CDR3 contains 13 residues. CDR3 region: CASSRQGVYGYTF. The CDR3 DNA sequence: TGTGCCAGCAGCCGACAGGGGGTCTATGGCTACACCTTC.

J is TRBJ1-5 and V is TRBV6-5; D is unclear. The CDR3 spans 15 residues. V gave up 7 bases and J gave up 3 bases, with 16 bases separating them. Germline V gene data show CDR1 as MNHEY and CDR2 as SVGAGI. CDR3 in DNA: TGTGCCAGCACCCACCGACCCGGGAACAATCAGCCCCAGCATTTT. Encoded protein: CASTHRPGNNQPQHF.

This chain joins TRBV19 and TRBJ1-1, with unresolved D. CDR3 length: 15 residues. V was shortened by 3 bases and J by 1 base, with 12 bases between the two germline ends. The germline gives CDR1 LNHDA, CDR2 SQIVND (reference sequence). CDR3 loop: CASSMRVSSNTEAFF. As DNA, the CDR3 is TGTGCCAGTAGTATGCGGGTTTCTTCGAACACTGAAGCTTTCTTT.

This clone was seen more than once but under ten times. The rearrangement uses TRBV5-1 and TRBJ2-1; 9 nucleotides agree with TRBD1. CDR1 SGHRS and CDR2 YFSETQ come from the germline V gene. The V gene end was trimmed by 4 bases and the J gene end by 5 bases; junction bases not matched to a gene: 13. This CDR3 has 17 residues. The CDR3 protein is CASSGPGDRVVNNEQFF. CDR3 DNA: TGCGCCAGCAGCGGCCCTGGGGACAGGGTGGTTAACAATGAGCAGTTCTTC.

V usage is TRBV9 and J usage is TRBJ2-5; a possible D gene is TRBD2 (5 bases). The CDR3 runs 15 residues. V lost 3 bases and J lost 2, with 14 bases in between. In germline, CDR1 is SGDLS, CDR2 YYNGEE. The CDR3, as DNA: TGTGCCAGCAGCGACGTACCCGGGAAGCAAGAGACCCAGTACTTC. This sequence encodes CASSDVPGKQETQYF.

The chain combines TRBV29-1 with TRBJ1-1; D is perhaps TRBD1 (6 bases). This CDR3 region has 13 residues. Germline loops: CDR1 SQVTM, CDR2 ANQGSEA. V was pared by 7 bases and J by 2 bases, with 14 bases between. Here the CDR3 DNA reads TGCAGCGCGTATAACAGGGAAAACACTGAAGCTTTCTTT. Its translation is CSAYNRENTEAFF.

The gene calls are TRBV10-3 and TRBJ1-1, with D unresolved. V gave up 3 bases and J gave up 2 bases, with 7 bases separating them. The CDR3 totals 13 residues. Germline CDR1 ENHRY, CDR2 SYGVKD. The CDR3 sequence is CAISEYTNTEAFF. CDR3 DNA: TGTGCCATCAGTGAATATACAAACACTGAAGCTTTCTTT.

The chain has TRBV24-1 and TRBJ2-3, with 13 bases that match TRBD2. The CDR3 totals 17 residues. Germline V gene lookup returns CDR1 KGHDR and CDR2 SFDVKD. V lost 4 bases, J lost 2 bases, and 5 bases stayed unmatched. The CDR3 loop is CATSERTSGRTTDTQYF. DNA for the CDR3: TGTGCCACCAGTGAGCGGACTAGCGGGAGAACCACAGATACGCAGTATTTT.

This chain links TRBV5-6 with TRBJ2-7; no clear D gene. CDR3 length: 12 amino acids. Trimming left V 1 base short and J 5 bases short, with 7 bases between. Germline V gene sequence: CDR1 SGHDT, CDR2 YYEEEE. The CDR3 DNA sequence: TGTGCCAGCAGCTTGTCGGGTAACGAGCAGTACTTC. It codes for CASSLSGNEQYF.

The genes are TRBV9 and TRBJ1-1, with D unclear. Per the germline V gene, CDR1 is SGDLS and CDR2 is YYNGEE. This CDR3 has 13 residues. Deletions cut 0 bases from V and 1 base from J, with 4 bases between. CDR3: CASSVVQNTEAFF. Here the CDR3 DNA reads TGTGCCAGCAGCGTAGTCCAGAACACTGAAGCTTTCTTT.

The chain links TRBV3-1 (or the pseudogene TRBV3-2) to TRBJ2-1, with TRBD2 identical over 7 bases. V was clipped by 0 bases and J by 6 bases; unmatched bases: 2. The CDR3 length is 14 residues. Germline CDR1 reads LGHDT; CDR2 reads YNNKEL (reference sequence). The DNA for the CDR3 is TGTGCCAGCAGCCAAGAGGGGGGGAGCAATGAGCAGTTCTTC. Translating it yields CASSQEGGSNEQFF.

This clone was detected once. The chain employs TRBV7-9 and TRBJ2-7, with TRBD2 identical over 11 bases. CDR3 size: 14 residues. Germline lookup yields CDR1 SEHNR and CDR2 FQNEAQ (reference sequence). Trimming took 7 bases from V and 3 from J; bases not matched to a gene: 5. CDR3 amino acids: CASTLAGDLYEQYF. CDR3 nucleotides: TGTGCCAGCACACTAGCGGGAGACCTCTACGAGCAGTACTTC.

The J gene is TRBJ2-2, the V gene TRBV2; TRBD1 might be the D (6 bases). The CDR3 is made up of 15 amino acids. Germline values: CDR1 SNHLY, CDR2 FYNNEI. Trimming pared 2 bases from V and 1 base from J, leaving 8 bases between. Here the CDR3 reads CASSEQGRNTGELFF. Here the CDR3 DNA reads TGTGCCAGCAGTGAACAGGGGCGGAACACCGGGGAGCTGTTTTTT. The complete variable domain, with remaining parts taken from reference TRBV2 and TRBJ2-2, reads EPEVTQTPSHQVTQMGQEVILRCVPISNHLYFYWYRQILGQKVEFLVSFYNNEISEKSEIFDDQFSVERPDGSNFTLKIRSTKLEDSAMYFCASSEQGRNTGELFFGEGSRLTVL.

The genes are TRBV11-2 and TRBJ1-1; perhaps TRBD1 as D (6 bases). The CDR3 covers 11 residues. The germline V and J ends were trimmed by 6 bases and 8 bases, with 10 bases remaining between them. Germline values: CDR1 SGHAT, CDR2 FQNNGV. CDR3 residues: CASRVRGEAFF. The CDR3 DNA reads as TGTGCCAGCAGGGTTAGGGGGGAAGCTTTCTTT.

The gene calls are TRBV2 and TRBJ2-5; 7 bases fit TRBD1. The CDR3 contains 13 residues. The germline gives CDR1 SNHLY, CDR2 FYNNEI. V lost 7 bases and J lost 2; bases outside the gene matches: 4. CDR3 coding DNA: TGTGCCAGCACGGGACAGATGCAAGAGACCCAGTACTTC. This translates into CASTGQMQETQYF.

The genes are TRBV5-6 and TRBJ2-1; 8 positions match TRBD2. Germline V gene lookup returns CDR1 SGHDT and CDR2 YYEEEE. Trimming removed 1 base from V and 2 bases from J; junction bases left unmatched: 2. CDR3 length equals 15 residues. CDR3 in amino acids: CASSLRGGAYNEQFF. The CDR3 DNA reads TGTGCCAGCAGCTTGCGGGGGGGCGCCTACAATGAGCAGTTCTTC.

The V call is TRBV30, the J call TRBJ1-2, with D possibly TRBD1 on 6 matching bases. Per the germline V gene, CDR1 is GTSNPN and CDR2 is SVGIG (reference sequence). CDR3 length equals 13 residues. Between the trimmed V and J ends, which lost 0 bases and 7 bases, there was a span of 12 bases. The CDR3 loop is CAWSVQGNVGYTF. The CDR3 DNA reads as TGTGCCTGGAGTGTACAGGGAAATGTTGGCTACACCTTC. Drawing the rest from reference TRBV30 and TRBJ1-2, the complete variable domain is SQTIHQWPATLVQPVGSPLSLECTVEGTSNPNLYWYRQAAGRGLQLLFYSVGIGQISSEVPQNLSASRPQDRQFILSSKKLLLSDSGFYLCAWSVQGNVGYTFGSGTRLTVV.

The chain recombines TRBV24-1 with TRBJ2-7; TRBD2 agrees at 13 bases. In germline, CDR1 is KGHDR, CDR2 SFDVKD. This CDR3 has 12 residues. The CDR3 region has the DNA TGTGCTACGGGACTAGCGGGAAGCGAGCAGTACTTC. This encodes CATGLAGSEQYF.

The chain carries TRBV10-1 and TRBJ2-2, with D perhaps TRBD2 (6 bases). The CDR3 consists of 16 residues. Germline V gene data show CDR1 as WNHNN and CDR2 as SYGVQD (reference sequence). Trimming shortened V by 3 bases and J by 3 bases, and 14 bases separated the two germline ends. The CDR3 spells CASSDGAAGDTGELFF. CDR3 nucleotides: TGCGCCAGCAGTGATGGGGCAGCGGGTGACACCGGGGAGCTGTTTTTT.

This chain uses TRBV13 with TRBJ1-2; no definite D call. Germline values: CDR1 PRHDT, CDR2 FYEKMQ (reference sequence). There are 17 residues in the CDR3. Trimming removed 2 bases from V and 2 bases from J, with 18 bases in between. The CDR3 region is CASSLNQDYSFNYGYTF. CDR3 sequence (DNA): TGTGCCAGCAGCTTAAACCAGGATTACAGCTTCAACTATGGCTACACCTTC.

The rearrangement uses TRBV2 and TRBJ2-4; D is unresolved. The V end lost 1 base, the J end lost 14 bases, and 12 bases lay between the germline ends. The CDR3 loop spans 12 amino acids. Germline assignment: CDR1 SNHLY and CDR2 FYNNEI. CDR3 coding DNA: TGTGCCAGCAGTGAAGAGTTCCACTCCGAGTACTTC. Amino acids: CASSEEFHSEYF.

The sample holds one count of this clone. The chain is built from TRBV16 and TRBJ1-5; the D is unclear. The V gene lost 5 bases and the J gene lost 6 bases, with 14 bases spanning the gap. The CDR3 runs 14 residues. Germline CDR1 KGHSY, CDR2 FQNENV. The CDR3 reads CASSFRGEGQPQHF. The CDR3 bases are TGTGCCAGCAGCTTTCGTGGGGAGGGTCAGCCCCAGCATTTT. Supplemented by reference TRBV16 and TRBJ1-5, the full variable domain reads GEEVAQTPKHLVRGEGQKAKLYCAPIKGHSYVFWYQQVLKNEFKFLISFQNENVFDETGMPKERFSAKCLPNSPCSLEIQATKLEDSAVYFCASSFRGEGQPQHFGDGTRLSIL.

The chain uses TRBV18 and TRBJ1-2; TRBD1 aligns across 8 bases. The CDR3 is 17 residues long. With 3 bases clipped from V and 5 bases from J, the junction kept 14 bases outside the gene matches. Germline CDR1 reads KGHSH; CDR2 reads LQKENI. The CDR3 DNA sequence: TGTGCCAGCTCACCCACGGGATTGGGACAGGCCATTTATGGCTACACCTTC. Residues: CASSPTGLGQAIYGYTF.